The T cell receptor (beta chain) under discussion was sequenced for a study of shared clonotypes between healthy human individuals. Overall study: The cohort had a couple of women and a few men, ages 18 to 49.

Findings of the study overall: Sharing across four donors was seen in 4.5% to 5.5% of naive CD4 clonotypes.

The method was immunoSEQ multiplex PCR; TCRdb's version includes in-frame clones alone and lacks a portion of them. The sample contains approximately 2,300,000 clones, 92% of which appear only once. Every donor was a Caucasian adult from Nashville, Tennessee. Regarding this clone: The antigen is unknown.

This CDR3 region has 20 residues. V was clipped by 2 bases and J by 0 bases; unmatched bases: 12. The germline V gene has CDR1 SNHLY and CDR2 FYNNEI. The sequenced sample consisted of naive CD4+ T cells from PBMCs. Subset of the sample: CD45RA+ positively selected. This TCR was sampled from a man aged 18 to 29 in good health. Some clones in this sample may be carry-over from other donors' samples. This rearrangement joins TRBV2 to TRBJ2-1; 11 bases fit TRBD2. This chain's CDR3 is CASSEPASGRSSHSYNEQFF. The CDR3 region has the DNA TGTGCCAGCAGTGAACCGGCTAGCGGGAGGTCATCACACTCCTACAATGAGCAGTTCTTC.